A selection of T cell receptor beta chains follows, all from one sample in a study of T cell responses to AZD1222 COVID-19 vaccine. TCRdb's table, derived via immunoSEQ multiplex PCR, lists solely in-frame clones and lacks some. Of 140,000 to 150,000 clones in the sample, under 95% were seen once. The material sequenced was peripheral blood, taken on day 0 of AZD1222 vaccination. All receptors derive from an adult in good health. Both conserved end residues are part of each CDR3.

j_call,v_call,cdr3_aa
TRBJ2-7,TRBV27,CASSPGLAIDEQYF
TRBJ2-2,TRBV24-1,CATSAQPVSSGGELFF
TRBJ1-1,TRBV2,CARHMNTEAFF
TRBJ2-3,TRBV10-3,CAISKNEAADTQYF
TRBJ1-1,TRBV7-2,CASSYLSGWPPLEAFF
TRBJ1-6,TRBV19,CASSIRGEGSPLHF
TRBJ2-7,TRBV7-2,CASSLRAGGSSYEQYF
TRBJ1-2,TRBV7-2,CASSFRRQGSNYGYTF
TRBJ2-3,TRBV19,CASSHPPKDLSTDTQYF
TRBJ2-2,TRBV7-9,CASSPRVGRGGTGELFF
TRBJ1-2,TRBV14,CASSQEGGDGYTF
TRBJ1-6,TRBV6-2/TRBV6-3,CASSWGQLSNSPLHF
TRBJ1-5,TRBV6-6,CASTQYSNQPQHF
TRBJ2-2,TRBV6-5,CASSPLVGATGELFF
TRBJ1-4,TRBV15,CATSRDGTGGYEKLFF
TRBJ2-5,TRBV6-5,CASSYAFDGGRETQYF
TRBJ2-1,TRBV13,CASSPGRSGSNEQFF
TRBJ1-6,TRBV4-3,CASRLTGRSPLHF
TRBJ1-6,TRBV20-1,CSASLQGYNSPLHF
TRBJ2-3,TRBV4-1,CASSPFQTVTDTQYF
TRBJ1-1,TRBV9,CASSVGDTEAFF
TRBJ1-5,TRBV6-5,CASTTDTGSQHF
TRBJ2-1,TRBV5-6,CASSEQGGTSQFF
TRBJ2-7,TRBV7-2,CASSPNPLAVSYEQYF
TRBJ2-7,TRBV6-2/TRBV6-3,CASSYSPAASYEQYF
TRBJ2-3,TRBV27,CASSFYSSGDTQYF
TRBJ2-7,TRBV3-1/TRBV3-2,CASSQQSYEQYF
TRBJ1-2,TRBV19,CASSIRAERYGYTF
TRBJ2-1,TRBV24-1,CATSDFAQNEQFF
TRBJ1-1,TRBV29-1,CSVSGGLDMNTEAFF
TRBJ2-7,TRBV6-2/TRBV6-3,CASSLDYPFYEQYF
TRBJ2-1,TRBV13,CATSGGARREQFF
TRBJ1-5,TRBV7-2,CASSSFGQDNQPQHF
TRBJ2-2,TRBV6-2/TRBV6-3,CASSYHTQSRAGELFF
TRBJ1-6,TRBV5-4,CASSLGGVTGVGSPLHF
TRBJ1-4,TRBV15,CATSRDHQATNEKLFF
TRBJ1-6,TRBV5-6,CASSLGGPFSPLHF
TRBJ1-4,TRBV28,CASSSRTGGLLQKLFF
TRBJ1-2,TRBV10-3,CAISEEFLYGYTF
TRBJ1-1,TRBV7-9,CASKAGDNTEAFF
TRBJ2-4,TRBV5-1,CASSLWTGRFDKNIQYF
TRBJ1-5,TRBV7-2,CASSALSGDSNQPQHF
TRBJ1-1,TRBV5-6,CASSPSGGEAFF
TRBJ1-5,TRBV19,CASSIFNGQPQHF